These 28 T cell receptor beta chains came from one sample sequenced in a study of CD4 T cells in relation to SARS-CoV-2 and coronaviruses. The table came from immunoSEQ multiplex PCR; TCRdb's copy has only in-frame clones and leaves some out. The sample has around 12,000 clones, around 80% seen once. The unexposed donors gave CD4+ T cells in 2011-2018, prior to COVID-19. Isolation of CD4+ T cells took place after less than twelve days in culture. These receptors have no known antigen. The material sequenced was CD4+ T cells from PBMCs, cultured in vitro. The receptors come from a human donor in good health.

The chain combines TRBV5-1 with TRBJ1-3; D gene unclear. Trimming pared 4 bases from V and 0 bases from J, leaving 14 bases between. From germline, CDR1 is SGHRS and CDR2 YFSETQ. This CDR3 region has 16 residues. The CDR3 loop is CASSITGTNSGNTIYF. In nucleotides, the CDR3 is TGCGCCAGCAGCATCACTGGTACAAACTCTGGAAACACCATATATTTT.

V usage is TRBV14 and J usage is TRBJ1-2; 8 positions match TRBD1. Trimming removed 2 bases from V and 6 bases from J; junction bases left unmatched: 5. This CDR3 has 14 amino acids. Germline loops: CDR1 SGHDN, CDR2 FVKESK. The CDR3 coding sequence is TGTGCCAGCAGCCAAAACCGACAGGGGAATGGCTACACCTTC. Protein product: CASSQNRQGNGYTF.

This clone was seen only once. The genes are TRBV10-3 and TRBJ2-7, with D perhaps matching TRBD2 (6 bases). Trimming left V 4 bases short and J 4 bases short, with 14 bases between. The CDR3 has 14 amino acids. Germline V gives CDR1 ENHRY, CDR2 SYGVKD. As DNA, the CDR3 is TGTGCCATCAGTGTCCCAGGGAGGCGGTACGAGCAGTACTTC. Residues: CAISVPGRRYEQYF.

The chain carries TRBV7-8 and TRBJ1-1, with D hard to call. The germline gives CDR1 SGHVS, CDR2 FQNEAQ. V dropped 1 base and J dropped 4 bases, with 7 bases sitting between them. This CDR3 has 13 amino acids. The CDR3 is CASSLGLGTEAFF. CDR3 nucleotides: TGTGCCAGCAGCTTAGGCCTAGGCACTGAAGCTTTCTTT.

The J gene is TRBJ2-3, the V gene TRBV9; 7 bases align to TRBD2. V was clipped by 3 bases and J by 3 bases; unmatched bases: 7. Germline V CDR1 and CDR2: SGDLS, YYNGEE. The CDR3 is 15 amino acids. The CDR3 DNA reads TGTGCCAGCAGCGAGGGCTGGGGGGGGACAGATACGCAGTATTTT. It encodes CASSEGWGGTDTQYF.

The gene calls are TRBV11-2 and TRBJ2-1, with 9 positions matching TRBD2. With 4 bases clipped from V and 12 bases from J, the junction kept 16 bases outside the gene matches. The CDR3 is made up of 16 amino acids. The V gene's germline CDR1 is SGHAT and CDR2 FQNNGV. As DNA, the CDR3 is TGTGCCAGCAGCTCTAGGGTGGGTAGCGGGAGTTACGCGCAGTTCTTC. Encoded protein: CASSSRVGSGSYAQFF.

CDR3 sequence reads: CASSVLVGETQYF. CDR3 in DNA: TGTGCCAGCAGTGTACTAGTGGGGGAGACCCAGTACTTC. The V call is TRBV25-1, the J call TRBJ2-5; TRBD2 is a possible D gene (5 bases). Germline CDR1 and CDR2: MGHDK and SYGVNS. There are 13 residues in the CDR3. Between the trimmed V and J ends, which lost 4 bases and 5 bases, there was a span of 11 bases.

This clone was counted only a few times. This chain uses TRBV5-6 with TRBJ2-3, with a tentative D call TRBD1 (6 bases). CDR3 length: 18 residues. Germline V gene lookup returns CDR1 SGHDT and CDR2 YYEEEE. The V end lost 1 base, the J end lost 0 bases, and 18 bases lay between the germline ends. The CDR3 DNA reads TGTGCCAGCAGCTTGAACGTTTGGGGACACCTAAGCACAGATACGCAGTATTTT. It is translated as CASSLNVWGHLSTDTQYF.

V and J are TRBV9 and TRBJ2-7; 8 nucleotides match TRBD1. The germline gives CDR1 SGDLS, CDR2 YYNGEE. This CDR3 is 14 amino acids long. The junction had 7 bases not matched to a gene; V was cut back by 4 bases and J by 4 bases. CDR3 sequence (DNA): TGTGCCAGCAGCCCAGCGACAGGGGTATACGAGCAGTACTTC. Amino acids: CASSPATGVYEQYF.

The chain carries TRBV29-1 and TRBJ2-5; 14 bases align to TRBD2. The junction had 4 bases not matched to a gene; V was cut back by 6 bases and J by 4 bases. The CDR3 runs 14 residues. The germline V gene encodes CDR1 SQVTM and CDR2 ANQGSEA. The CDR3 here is CSVTSGGALETQYF. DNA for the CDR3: TGCAGCGTGACTAGCGGGGGGGCGTTAGAGACCCAGTACTTC.

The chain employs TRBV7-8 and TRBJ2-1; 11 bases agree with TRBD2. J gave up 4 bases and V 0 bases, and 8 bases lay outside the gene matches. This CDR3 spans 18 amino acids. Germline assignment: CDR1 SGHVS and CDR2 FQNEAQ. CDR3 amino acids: CASSLASLLAGVYNEQFF. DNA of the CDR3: TGTGCCAGCAGCTTAGCCTCACTACTAGCGGGAGTTTACAATGAGCAGTTCTTC.

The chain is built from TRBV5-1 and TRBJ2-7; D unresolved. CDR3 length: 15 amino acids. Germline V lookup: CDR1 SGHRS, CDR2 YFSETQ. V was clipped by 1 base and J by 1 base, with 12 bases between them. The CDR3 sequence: CASSLLPLDSYEQYF. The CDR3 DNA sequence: TGCGCCAGCAGCTTGTTACCACTGGATTCCTACGAGCAGTACTTC.

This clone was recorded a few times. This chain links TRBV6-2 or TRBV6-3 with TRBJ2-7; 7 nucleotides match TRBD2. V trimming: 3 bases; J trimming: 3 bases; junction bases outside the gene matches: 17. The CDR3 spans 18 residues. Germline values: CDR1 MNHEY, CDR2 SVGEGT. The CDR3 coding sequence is TGTGCCAGCAGTTATTCGATCCAGCGGGAAGCGACTAACTACGAGCAGTACTTC. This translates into CASSYSIQREATNYEQYF.

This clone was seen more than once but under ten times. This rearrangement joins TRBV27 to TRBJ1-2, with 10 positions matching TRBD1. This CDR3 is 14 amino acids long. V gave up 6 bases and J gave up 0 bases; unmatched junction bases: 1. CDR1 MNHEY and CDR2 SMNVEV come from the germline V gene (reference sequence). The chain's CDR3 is CASRGQGANYGYTF. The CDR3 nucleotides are TGTGCCAGCAGAGGACAGGGGGCTAACTATGGCTACACCTTC.

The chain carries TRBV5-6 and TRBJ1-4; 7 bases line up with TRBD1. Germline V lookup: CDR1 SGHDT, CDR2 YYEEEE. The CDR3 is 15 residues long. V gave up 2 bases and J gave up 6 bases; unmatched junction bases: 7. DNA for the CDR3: TGTGCCAGCAGCTTCCTCCAGACAGGGCATGAAAAACTGTTTTTT. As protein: CASSFLQTGHEKLFF.

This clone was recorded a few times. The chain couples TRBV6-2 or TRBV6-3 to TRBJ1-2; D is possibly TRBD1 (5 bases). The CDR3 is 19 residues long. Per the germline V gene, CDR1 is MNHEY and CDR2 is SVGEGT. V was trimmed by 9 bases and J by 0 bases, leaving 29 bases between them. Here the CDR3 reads CARSSKVPSEDIANYGYTF. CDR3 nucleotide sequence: TGTGCCAGGAGCTCCAAAGTACCTTCCGAGGACATAGCTAACTATGGCTACACCTTC.

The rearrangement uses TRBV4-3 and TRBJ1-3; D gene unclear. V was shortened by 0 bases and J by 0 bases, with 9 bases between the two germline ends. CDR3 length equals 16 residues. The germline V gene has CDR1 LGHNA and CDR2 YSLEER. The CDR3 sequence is CASSQDLRSSGNTIYF. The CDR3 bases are TGCGCCAGCAGCCAAGATTTAAGGTCCTCTGGAAACACCATATATTTT.

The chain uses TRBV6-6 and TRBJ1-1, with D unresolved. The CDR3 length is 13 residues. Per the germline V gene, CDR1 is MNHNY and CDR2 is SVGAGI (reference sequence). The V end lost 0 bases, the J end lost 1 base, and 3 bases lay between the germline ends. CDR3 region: CASSYSSNTEAFF. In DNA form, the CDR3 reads TGTGCCAGCAGTTACTCTTCGAACACTGAAGCTTTCTTT.

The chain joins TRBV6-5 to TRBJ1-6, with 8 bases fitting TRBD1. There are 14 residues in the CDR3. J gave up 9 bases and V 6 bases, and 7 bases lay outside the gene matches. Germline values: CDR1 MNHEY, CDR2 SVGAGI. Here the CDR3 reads CASRFRGRSSPLHF. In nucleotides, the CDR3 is TGTGCCAGCAGGTTCAGGGGGCGAAGTTCACCCCTCCACTTT.

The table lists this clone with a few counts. CDR3 in amino acids: CASSVGGGNQPQHF. The DNA for the CDR3 is TGTGCCAGCAGCGTTGGCGGGGGCAATCAGCCCCAGCATTTT. This chain connects TRBV9 to TRBJ1-5; D gene ambiguous. The CDR3 is 14 amino acids. V dropped 2 bases and J dropped 2 bases, with 8 bases sitting between them. Per the germline V gene, CDR1 is SGDLS and CDR2 is YYNGEE.

This CDR3 is CASSLNTGTTRETQYF. CDR3 nucleotides: TGTGCCAGCAGCTTAAATACCGGGACAACCAGAGAGACCCAGTACTTC. V is TRBV7-2 and J is TRBJ2-5; TRBD1 is a possible D gene (6 bases). This CDR3 spans 16 amino acids. Trimming cost V 2 bases and J 4 bases, with 17 bases left between them. CDR1 is SGHTA, CDR2 FQGNSA, per germline.

CDR3 nucleotides: TGTGCCAGCACCTTTAGCGGGGGGACTGGGGCCAACGTCCTGACTTTC. This codes for CASTFSGGTGANVLTF. The chain combines TRBV7-2 with TRBJ2-6; 10 nucleotides align to TRBD2. J was trimmed by 2 bases and V by 7 bases; bases with no gene match: 5. Per the germline V gene, CDR1 is SGHTA and CDR2 is FQGNSA. This CDR3 contains 16 residues.

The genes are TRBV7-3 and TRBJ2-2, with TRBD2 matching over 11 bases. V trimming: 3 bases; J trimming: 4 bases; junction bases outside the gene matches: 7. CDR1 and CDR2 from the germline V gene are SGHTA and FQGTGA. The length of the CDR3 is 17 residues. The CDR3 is CASSLVAGGPSTGELFF. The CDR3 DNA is TGTGCCAGCAGCTTGGTAGCGGGAGGGCCGAGCACCGGGGAGCTGTTTTTT.

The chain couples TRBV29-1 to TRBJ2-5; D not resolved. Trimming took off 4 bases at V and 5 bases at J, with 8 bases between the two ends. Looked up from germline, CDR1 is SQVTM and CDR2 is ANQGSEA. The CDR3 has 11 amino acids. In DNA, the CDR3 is TGCAGCGTTGGACAAGAGGAGACCCAGTACTTC. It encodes CSVGQEETQYF.

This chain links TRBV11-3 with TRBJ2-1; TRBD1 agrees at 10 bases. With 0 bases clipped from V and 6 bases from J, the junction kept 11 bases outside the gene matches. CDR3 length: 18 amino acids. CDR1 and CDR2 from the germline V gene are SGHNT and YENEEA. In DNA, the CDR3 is TGTGCCAGCAGCTTAGAGGGAGCCGGGACAGGGGCTTCCAATGAGCAGTTCTTC. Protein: CASSLEGAGTGASNEQFF.

CDR3 nucleotides: TGCGCCAGCAGAGGGACTAGCGGCTCCCCCGGGGAGCTGTTTTTT. This sequence encodes CASRGTSGSPGELFF. The chain uses TRBV5-1 and TRBJ2-2, with 11 nucleotides matching TRBD2. In germline, CDR1 is SGHRS, CDR2 YFSETQ. The CDR3 covers 15 residues. V trimming: 5 bases; J trimming: 6 bases; junction bases outside the gene matches: 6.

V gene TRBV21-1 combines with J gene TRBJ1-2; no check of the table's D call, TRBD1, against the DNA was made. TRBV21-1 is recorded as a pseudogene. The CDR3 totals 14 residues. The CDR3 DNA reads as TGTGCCAGCAGCAAGAGACAGGGGGCTGGTGGCTACACCTTC. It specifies CASSKRQGAGGYTF.

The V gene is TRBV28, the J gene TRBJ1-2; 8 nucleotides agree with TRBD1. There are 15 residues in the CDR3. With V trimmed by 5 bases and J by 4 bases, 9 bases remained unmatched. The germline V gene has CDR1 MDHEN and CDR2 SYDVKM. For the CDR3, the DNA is TGTGCCAGCAGTCCCCGACAGGGGATGGTCTATGGCTACACCTTC. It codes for CASSPRQGMVYGYTF.